This TCR beta chain was retrieved from a study of T-cell reconstitution after alpha-beta-depleted transplantation in children. The CDR3 covers 13 residues. CDR1 SGHRS and CDR2 YFSETQ come from the germline V gene. Trimming stripped 0 bases from V and 11 bases from J, with 14 bases between. This clonotype has just a few counts. During its preparation, the TCRbeta library received unique molecular identifiers. One entry per CDR3 protein results from TCRdb running MiXCR on the PCR reads. The sample lists about 540,000 distinct CDR3 sequences; around 20% were seen once. This receptor was taken from a human donor who donated a stem cell graft to a child with acute lymphoblastic leukemia. The sequences come from PBMCs from the stem cell graft donor, collected from the stem cell graft. The chain recombines TRBV5-1 with TRBJ1-1, with D possibly being TRBD1 (6 bases). CDR3 amino acids: CASSLADSPEAFF. In DNA, the CDR3 is TGCGCCAGCAGCTTGGCGGACAGCCCGGAGGCTTTCTTT. The variable domain in full, with the rest retrieved from reference TRBV5-1 and TRBJ1-1, is KAGVTQTPRYLIKTRGQQVTLSCSPISGHRSVSWYQQTPGQGLQFLFEYFSETQRNKGNFPGRFSGRQFSNSRSEMNVSTLELGDSALYLCASSLADSPEAFFGQGTRLTVV.